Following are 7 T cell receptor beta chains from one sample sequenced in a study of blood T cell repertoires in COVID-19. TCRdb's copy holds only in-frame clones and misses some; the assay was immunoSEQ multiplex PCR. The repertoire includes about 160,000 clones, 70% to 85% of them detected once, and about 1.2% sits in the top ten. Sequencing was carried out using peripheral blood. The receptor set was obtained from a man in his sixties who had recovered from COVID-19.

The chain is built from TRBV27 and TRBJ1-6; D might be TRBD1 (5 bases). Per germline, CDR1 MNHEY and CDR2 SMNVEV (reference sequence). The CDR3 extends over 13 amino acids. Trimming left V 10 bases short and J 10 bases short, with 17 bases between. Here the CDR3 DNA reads TGTGCCACGGCTTGGGGGGTTGAATCACCCCTCCACTTT. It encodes CATAWGVESPLHF.

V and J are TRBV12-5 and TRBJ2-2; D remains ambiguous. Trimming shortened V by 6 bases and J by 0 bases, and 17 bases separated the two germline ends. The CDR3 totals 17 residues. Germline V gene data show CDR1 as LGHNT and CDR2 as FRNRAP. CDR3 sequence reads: CASGASTLSSNTGELFF. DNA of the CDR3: TGTGCTAGTGGAGCCTCGACTCTTTCCTCGAACACCGGGGAGCTGTTTTTT.

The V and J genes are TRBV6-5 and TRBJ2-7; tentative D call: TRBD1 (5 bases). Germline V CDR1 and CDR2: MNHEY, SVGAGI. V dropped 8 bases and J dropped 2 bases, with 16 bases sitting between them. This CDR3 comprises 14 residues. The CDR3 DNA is TGTGCCAGCCAAGATAGTGACAGCCCCTACGAGCAGTACTTC. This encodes CASQDSDSPYEQYF.

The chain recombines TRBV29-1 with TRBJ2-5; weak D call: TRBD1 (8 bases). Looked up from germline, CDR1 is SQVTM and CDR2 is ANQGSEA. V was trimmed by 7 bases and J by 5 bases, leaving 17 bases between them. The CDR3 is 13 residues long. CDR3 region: CSGTGGAGETQYF. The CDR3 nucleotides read TGCAGCGGCACAGGGGGGGCCGGGGAGACCCAGTACTTC.

CDR3 sequence reads: CATSDSGQGAYQPQHF. CDR3 sequence (DNA): TGTGCCACCAGTGACTCTGGACAGGGGGCTTATCAGCCCCAGCATTTT. This chain joins TRBV24-1 and TRBJ1-5; 11 bases line up with TRBD1. The CDR3 is made up of 16 amino acids. CDR1 KGHDR and CDR2 SFDVKD come from the germline V gene. Trimming cost V 4 bases and J 5 bases; bases outside gene matches: 6.

The chain's CDR3 is CASSSPTGGGSSYNEQFF. CDR3 in DNA: TGTGCCAGCAGCTCCCCCACTGGGGGGGGCTCCTCCTACAATGAGCAGTTCTTC. The chain carries TRBV7-3 and TRBJ2-1; D is possibly TRBD2 (7 bases). The V end lost 4 bases, the J end lost 0 bases, and 19 bases lay between the germline ends. This CDR3 has 18 amino acids. Germline V gives CDR1 SGHTA, CDR2 FQGTGA.

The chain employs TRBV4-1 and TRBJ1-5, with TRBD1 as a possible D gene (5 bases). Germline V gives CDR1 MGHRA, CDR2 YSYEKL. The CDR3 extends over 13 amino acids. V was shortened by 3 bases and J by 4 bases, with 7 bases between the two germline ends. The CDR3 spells CASSQGGNQPQHF. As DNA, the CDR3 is TGCGCCAGCAGCCAGGGGGGTAATCAGCCCCAGCATTTT.